This T cell receptor beta chain was sequenced for a study of monozygotic twins with inflammatory bowel disease. The CDR3 runs to 14 residues. Germline V gene sequence: CDR1 SQVTM, CDR2 ANQGSEA. There were eight separate reactions per sample in which cDNA was made. The unique tags termed UMIs, each holding a 6-nucleotide sample barcode, were added by means of template switching. Each of TCRalpha and TCRbeta cDNA went through two nested PCRs, lasting about 15 and 9 cycles. After re-calling the 5' RACE reads, TCRdb lists one entry per CDR3 protein, DNA absent. The table lists 150,000 to 200,000 distinct CDR3 sequences.

The chain has TRBV29-1 and TRBJ2-5; checking the TCRdb D call of TRBD1 is not possible without DNA. The source material was blood. This clonotype was sampled from a human donor with ulcerative colitis or Crohn's disease, or a healthy co-twin of an affected twin (not recorded which). This chain's CDR3 is CSVESRGGQETQYF.